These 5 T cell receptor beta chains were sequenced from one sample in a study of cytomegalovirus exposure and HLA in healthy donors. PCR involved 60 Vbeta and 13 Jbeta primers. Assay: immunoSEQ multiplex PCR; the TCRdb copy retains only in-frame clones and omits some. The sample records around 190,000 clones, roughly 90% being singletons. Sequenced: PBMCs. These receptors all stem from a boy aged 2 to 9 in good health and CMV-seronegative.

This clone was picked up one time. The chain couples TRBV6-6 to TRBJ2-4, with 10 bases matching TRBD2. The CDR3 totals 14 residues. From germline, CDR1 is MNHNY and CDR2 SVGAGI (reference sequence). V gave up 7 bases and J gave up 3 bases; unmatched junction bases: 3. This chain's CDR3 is CASKAGGDKNIQYF. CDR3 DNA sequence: TGTGCCAGCAAAGCGGGGGGGGACAAAAACATTCAGTACTTC.

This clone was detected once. The CDR3 loop is CASSAFLGGEQFF. CDR3 coding DNA: TGTGCCAGCAGCGCCTTCCTAGGCGGTGAGCAGTTCTTC. J is TRBJ2-1 and V is TRBV9; D uncertain. The CDR3 is made up of 13 amino acids. V lost 3 bases, J lost 9 bases, and 13 bases lay in between. Per germline, CDR1 SGDLS and CDR2 YYNGEE.

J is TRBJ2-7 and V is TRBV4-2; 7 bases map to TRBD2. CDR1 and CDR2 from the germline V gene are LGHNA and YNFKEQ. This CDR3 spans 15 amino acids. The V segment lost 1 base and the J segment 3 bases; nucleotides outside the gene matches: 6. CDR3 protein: CASSQGGGPDYEQYF. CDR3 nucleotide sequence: TGTGCCAGCAGCCAAGGGGGAGGGCCCGACTACGAGCAGTACTTC.

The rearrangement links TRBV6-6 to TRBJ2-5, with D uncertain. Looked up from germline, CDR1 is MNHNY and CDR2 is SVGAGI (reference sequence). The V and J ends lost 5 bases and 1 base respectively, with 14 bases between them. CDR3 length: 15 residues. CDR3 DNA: TGTGCCAGCAGTCCTGGGCTGCTAACCCAAGAGACCCAGTACTTC. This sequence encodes CASSPGLLTQETQYF.

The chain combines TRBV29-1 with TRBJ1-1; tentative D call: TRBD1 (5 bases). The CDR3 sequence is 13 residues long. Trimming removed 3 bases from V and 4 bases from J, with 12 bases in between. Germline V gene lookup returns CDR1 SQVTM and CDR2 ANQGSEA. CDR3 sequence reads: CSVDQGGGTEAFF. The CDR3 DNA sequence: TGCAGCGTTGATCAGGGAGGCGGCACTGAAGCTTTCTTT.